A single sample gave rise to the 19 T cell receptor beta chains below, sequenced in a study of blood T cells in healthy people across ages. A sample-barcoded 5' primer and a J-beta primer mix were used in a second PCR of about 6 to 12 cycles. MiXCR, run by TCRdb on the 5' RACE reads, gives a single entry per CDR3 protein. The data contain 600,000 to 650,000 distinct CDR3 sequences, roughly 58% of them singletons. Source material: blood. These receptors were obtained from a man aged 55 to 69 in good health.

The chain carries TRBV6-6 and TRBJ2-5; TRBD2 is a possible D gene (5 bases). The germline V gene has CDR1 MNHNY and CDR2 SVGAGI (reference sequence). V lost 6 bases to trimming and J lost 1 base, with 18 bases between them. The CDR3 has 16 amino acids. The CDR3 DNA sequence: TGTGCCAGCAGCCTCACTAGGGTTCAGTTCCAAGAGACCCAGTACTTC. This sequence encodes CASSLTRVQFQETQYF.

The CDR3 reads CASSQVGTALPQHF. The CDR3 region has the DNA TGCGCCAGCAGCCAAGTCGGGACGGCATTACCCCAGCATTTT. The chain recombines TRBV4-1 with TRBJ1-5; D may be TRBD1 (5 bases). The germline gives CDR1 MGHRA, CDR2 YSYEKL. Trimming stripped 1 base from V and 10 bases from J, with 14 bases between. The CDR3 is made up of 14 amino acids.

This clonotype was observed a handful of times. The chain is built from TRBV29-1 and TRBJ1-1; no reliable D call. V lost 6 bases, J lost 11 bases, and 19 bases lay in between. The CDR3 is 12 residues long. From germline, CDR1 is SQVTM and CDR2 ANQGSEA. The CDR3 bases are TGCAGCGTCCAAACCGGGAGCCTTGGGGCTTTCTTT. Its translation is CSVQTGSLGAFF.

The chain is built from TRBV20-1 and TRBJ2-1, with 9 bases fitting TRBD2. V shed 5 bases, J shed 7 bases, and the junction held 6 bases outside the gene matches. Germline assignment: CDR1 DFQATT and CDR2 SNEGSKA (reference sequence). The CDR3 is 13 amino acids. The CDR3 DNA is TGCAGTGCTGGTAGCGGGGGTAGTAATGAGCAGTTCTTC. It translates to CSAGSGGSNEQFF.

This chain links TRBV2 with TRBJ2-6, with 7 bases matching TRBD1. The CDR3 is 16 amino acids. The V gene end was trimmed by 7 bases and the J gene end by 2 bases; junction bases not matched to a gene: 8. In germline, CDR1 is SNHLY, CDR2 FYNNEI. The CDR3 sequence is CASIWGRGTGANVLTF. CDR3 sequence (DNA): TGTGCCAGCATTTGGGGCAGGGGGACTGGGGCCAACGTCCTGACTTTC. Full variable domain (rest looked up from reference TRBV2 and TRBJ2-6): EPEVTQTPSHQVTQMGQEVILRCVPISNHLYFYWYRQILGQKVEFLVSFYNNEISEKSEIFDDQFSVERPDGSNFTLKIRSTKLEDSAMYFCASIWGRGTGANVLTFGAGSRLTVL.

The rearrangement joins TRBV4-1 to TRBJ2-4, with 8 bases matching TRBD1. The CDR3 length is 15 residues. In germline, CDR1 is MGHRA, CDR2 YSYEKL. V was pared by 0 bases and J by 13 bases, with 11 bases of the junction left unmatched. The CDR3 loop is CASSQDTGGYNEQYF. The DNA of the CDR3 is TGCGCCAGCAGCCAAGATACAGGGGGATACAATGAGCAGTACTTC.

This rearrangement joins TRBV9 to TRBJ2-1; TRBD1 matches 8 bases. This CDR3 comprises 15 residues. In germline, CDR1 is SGDLS, CDR2 YYNGEE. V dropped 0 bases and J dropped 3; count of bases not matched to a gene: 2. The CDR3 reads CASSVGQGIYNEQFF. The DNA for the CDR3 is TGTGCCAGCAGCGTAGGACAGGGGATCTACAATGAGCAGTTCTTC. The full variable domain, its missing parts supplied by reference TRBV9 and TRBJ2-1, is DSGVTQTPKHLITATGQRVTLRCSPRSGDLSVYWYQQSLDQGLQFLIQYYNGEERAKGNILERFSAQQFPDLHSELNLSSLELGDSALYFCASSVGQGIYNEQFFGPGTRLTVL.

This chain links TRBV28 with TRBJ2-3; 11 bases agree with TRBD2. The V and J ends lost 4 bases and 2 bases, in that order; junction bases with no gene match: 5. The CDR3 is made up of 16 amino acids. Per the germline V gene, CDR1 is MDHEN and CDR2 is SYDVKM. This CDR3 reads CASSSLAGGDTDTQYF. In nucleotides, the CDR3 is TGTGCCAGCAGTTCCCTAGCGGGGGGCGACACAGATACGCAGTATTTT.

The V and J genes are TRBV12-3 or TRBV12-4 and TRBJ2-3; D perhaps matches TRBD1 (5 bases). The CDR3 loop spans 13 amino acids. Deletions cut 4 bases from V and 3 bases from J, with 8 bases between. The CDR3 DNA reads as TGTGCCAGCAGTTGGTCAGGGACAGATACGCAGTATTTT. As protein: CASSWSGTDTQYF.

This sequence joins TRBV6-6 and TRBJ2-7; TRBD1 is a possible D gene (5 bases). CDR1 and CDR2 from the germline V gene are MNHNY and SVGAGI (reference sequence). V dropped 0 bases and J dropped 3 bases, with 12 bases sitting between them. This CDR3 has 15 residues. The DNA for the CDR3 is TGTGCCAGCAGTTACTCCGTTGCACAGGACTACGAGCAGTACTTC. Translation: CASSYSVAQDYEQYF.

For the CDR3, the DNA is TGTGCCAGCAGTTTTGGGCGGGGGGACACAGATACGCAGTATTTT. Protein: CASSFGRGDTDTQYF. The rearrangement joins TRBV12-3 or TRBV12-4 to TRBJ2-3; 8 bases agree with TRBD2. This CDR3 has 15 residues. J was trimmed by 2 bases and V by 3 bases; bases with no gene match: 4.

This clonotype was seen many times. The genes are TRBV6-2 or TRBV6-3 and TRBJ2-1; TRBD2 aligns across 8 bases. Germline loops: CDR1 MNHEY, CDR2 SVGEGT. The V segment lost 7 bases and the J segment 3 bases; nucleotides outside the gene matches: 11. This CDR3 spans 16 amino acids. DNA for the CDR3: TGTGCCAGCACCCCCTGGAGCGGGGGAGACTACAATGAGCAGTTCTTC. It is translated as CASTPWSGGDYNEQFF.

This rearrangement joins TRBV5-1 to TRBJ2-3; D might be TRBD1 (6 bases). This CDR3 spans 15 amino acids. Trimming left V 3 bases short and J 1 base short, with 12 bases between. Germline V gives CDR1 SGHRS, CDR2 YFSETQ. CDR3 region: CASSSTGSGTDTQYF. DNA for the CDR3: TGCGCCAGCAGCTCGACAGGTTCCGGCACAGATACGCAGTATTTT. Looking up the rest from reference TRBV5-1 and TRBJ2-3 gives the full variable domain: KAGVTQTPRYLIKTRGQQVTLSCSPISGHRSVSWYQQTPGQGLQFLFEYFSETQRNKGNFPGRFSGRQFSNSRSEMNVSTLELGDSALYLCASSSTGSGTDTQYFGPGTRLTVL.

This rearrangement joins TRBV10-3 to TRBJ1-1, with TRBD1 matching 7 bases. The CDR3 loop spans 13 amino acids. CDR1 is ENHRY and CDR2 is SYGVKD in the germline V gene. Unmatched junction bases numbered 7, after V lost 9 bases and J lost 3 bases. The CDR3 DNA reads TGTGCCATGAGGGAGGACAGGCACACTGAAGCTTTCTTT. It specifies CAMREDRHTEAFF.

V and J are TRBV3-1 and TRBJ1-6, with 9 bases that match TRBD1. This CDR3 has 17 amino acids. Trimming took 1 base from V and 9 from J; bases not matched to a gene: 10. Germline V lookup: CDR1 LGHDT, CDR2 YNNKEL (reference sequence). Here the CDR3 DNA reads TGTGCCAGCAGCCAAGGGCCTCCGGGACAGGGTAGTTCACCCCTCCACTTT. Protein product: CASSQGPPGQGSSPLHF.

The rearrangement uses TRBV5-1 and TRBJ1-2; 10 positions match TRBD1. The CDR3 consists of 15 residues. The V and J ends lost 4 bases and 5 bases, in that order; junction bases with no gene match: 8. Germline CDR1 and CDR2: SGHRS and YFSETQ. The CDR3 is CASSPGQGDGYGYTF. DNA for the CDR3: TGCGCCAGCAGCCCCGGACAGGGGGACGGTTATGGCTACACCTTC.

V and J are TRBV27 and TRBJ1-2; perhaps TRBD1 as D (5 bases). Germline CDR1 and CDR2: MNHEY and SMNVEV (reference sequence). V was pared by 6 bases and J by 7 bases, with 18 bases between. The CDR3 extends over 14 amino acids. The DNA of the CDR3 is TGTGCCAGCAGGGGGGGGACCGGGCTGCGTGGCTACACCTTC. It encodes CASRGGTGLRGYTF.

This chain links TRBV19 with TRBJ2-1, with a possible D match to TRBD1 (6 bases). CDR1 is LNHDA and CDR2 is SQIVND in the germline V gene (reference sequence). V lost 4 bases and J 0 bases, leaving 10 bases between the germline ends. This CDR3 has 15 amino acids. The CDR3 loop is CASSNRDNSYNEQFF. For the CDR3, the DNA is TGTGCCAGTAGTAACCGGGACAACTCCTACAATGAGCAGTTCTTC.

V is TRBV25-1 and J is TRBJ2-5, with a possible D match to TRBD2 (6 bases). V was clipped by 4 bases and J by 3 bases, with 12 bases between them. Germline CDR1 is MGHDK and CDR2 is SYGVNS. This CDR3 spans 14 amino acids. The CDR3 here is CASSAPGGKETQYF. DNA of the CDR3: TGTGCCAGCAGTGCGCCTGGGGGGAAAGAGACCCAGTACTTC.